Here is one TCR beta chain with its context. The source of the sample is a study of blood T cell repertoires in COVID-19. Study overall: The study drew acute and convalescent COVID-19 samples from the United States, Italy and Spain. PBMCs, B-cell-depleted T cells, or T cells were the source of the cDNA or gDNA that made up the material.

Original handling: From reference gene primer amplification, estimates of nucleated cell counts were derived. The assay was immunoSEQ multiplex PCR, and TCRdb's table has in-frame clones only and misses some. V, J and clone size reflect that table, while D and trimming were determined from the DNA. The data hold around 40,000 clones, with approximately 79% observed a single time. The CDR3 consists of 16 residues. The V segment lost 2 bases and the J segment 4 bases; nucleotides outside the gene matches: 5. Germline V gene sequence: CDR1 SGHVS, CDR2 FNYEAQ. Specimen: peripheral blood. The chain combines TRBV7-6 with TRBJ2-2; 9 positions agree with TRBD1. This sequence originates from a man aged 65-85 years with acute or convalescent COVID-19. The CDR3 sequence: CASSLRTGDPTGELFF. As DNA, the CDR3 is TGTGCCAGCAGCTTAAGGACAGGGGATCCCACCGGGGAGCTGTTTTTT.